What follows are 24 T cell receptor beta chains derived from one specimen sequenced in a study of regulatory T cells in long-lasting Graves disease. Time point reported: newly diagnosed GD, antithyroid drugs for less than 3 months. PBMC RNA was the source of the TCR library. TCR beta libraries were built with iRepertoire HTBI primers and Arm-PCR of CDR3 regions. Using its own MiXCR run on the multiplex PCR reads, TCRdb lists one record per CDR3 protein. The sample lists fewer than 650,000 distinct CDR3 sequences, roughly 16% occurring once. The data also belong to a second study, concerning T cells in Graves' hyperthyroidism and ophthalmopathy.

The sequencing here drew on peripheral blood mononuclear cells (PBMCs), taken at new diagnosis, from a patient treated with antithyroid drugs. These receptors were collected from a man aged 18 to 29 with Graves disease.

This clonotype was counted a few times. CDR3 in amino acids: CASSVSGSEAFF. The DNA of the CDR3 is TGTGCCAGCAGCGTATCGGGTTCTGAAGCTTTCTTT. The rearrangement links TRBV9 to TRBJ1-1, with no clear D. Trimming pared 1 base from V and 6 bases from J, leaving 7 bases between. CDR3 length: 12 residues. CDR1 is SGDLS, CDR2 YYNGEE, per germline.

This clonotype was picked up many times. The chain links TRBV27 to TRBJ2-5, with TRBD2 as a possible D gene (6 bases). The CDR3 runs 19 residues. CDR1 and CDR2 from the germline V gene are MNHEY and SMNVEV (reference sequence). V was cut by 1 base and J by 5 bases, with 26 bases left in between. This CDR3 reads CASSLFSLSPRGVAETQYF. The CDR3 DNA follows: TGTGCCAGCAGTTTATTCTCACTCTCACCCCGCGGGGTTGCGGAGACCCAGTACTTC.

Concerning this clonotype: The junction departs from the called germline gene at one end, perhaps through a read error. This rearrangement joins TRBV27 to TRBJ2-7, with D perhaps assigned TRBD1 or TRBD2 (6 bases each). This CDR3 has 14 amino acids. Germline loops: CDR1 MNHEY, CDR2 SMNVEV (reference sequence). For the CDR3, the DNA is TGTGCCAGCAGTTCGGGGGACACTCTCTACGAGCGGTACTTC. As protein: CASSSGDTLYERYF.

V and J are TRBV4-1 and TRBJ2-5, with TRBD1 matching 9 bases. J gave up 2 bases and V 0 bases, and 7 bases lay outside the gene matches. Per germline, CDR1 MGHRA and CDR2 YSYEKL. The CDR3 length is 17 residues. CDR3 region: CASSQDIQGARQETQYF. CDR3 bases: TGCGCCAGCAGCCAAGACATACAGGGGGCCCGTCAAGAGACCCAGTACTTC.

This clonotype came up a few times. This chain connects TRBV7-9 to TRBJ2-2, with a weak D call TRBD2 (6 bases). Germline V gene sequence: CDR1 SEHNR, CDR2 FQNEAQ (reference sequence). V dropped 0 bases and J dropped 5 bases, with 13 bases sitting between them. The CDR3 is 16 amino acids. The CDR3 DNA is TGTGCCAGCAGCTTAGCGGGACTGGGGCGGACCGGGGAGCTGTTTTTT. It translates to CASSLAGLGRTGELFF. Supplemented by reference TRBV7-9 and TRBJ2-2, the full variable domain reads DTGVSQNPRHKITKRGQNVTFRCDPISEHNRLYWYRQTLGQGPEFLTYFQNEAQLEKSRLLSDRFSAERPKGSFSTLEIQRTEQGDSAMYLCASSLAGLGRTGELFFGEGSRLTVL.

There are many counts of this clonotype. The rearrangement uses TRBV20-1 and TRBJ2-5; tentatively, D is TRBD2 (5 bases). Germline V gives CDR1 DFQATT, CDR2 SNEGSKA (reference sequence). Trimming took 6 bases from V and 2 from J, leaving 22 bases between them. CDR3 size: 16 residues. The CDR3 loop reads CSAAKTWRRAQETQYF. The CDR3 region has the DNA TGCAGTGCGGCTAAGACTTGGCGGCGGGCTCAAGAGACCCAGTACTTC.

This clonotype showed up many times. The CDR3 DNA is TGTGCCAGCAGCCTAGGACTGACAGGGGTGAACACTGAAGCTTTCTTT. Its translation: CASSLGLTGVNTEAFF. The chain carries TRBV3-1 and TRBJ1-1; 8 bases map to TRBD1. Losses at the gene ends were 4 bases for V and 0 bases for J; bases not matched to a gene: 7. This CDR3 comprises 16 residues. Per the germline V gene, CDR1 is LGHDT and CDR2 is YNNKEL (reference sequence).

In its sample, this clonotype was seen a few times. This sequence joins TRBV14 and TRBJ2-7; tentative D call: TRBD2 (6 bases). This CDR3 has 14 residues. CDR1 SGHDN and CDR2 FVKESK come from the germline V gene. With 5 bases removed from V and 2 bases from J, the gap between germline ends came to 13 bases. The CDR3 DNA reads TGTGCCAGCAGCTATAGCGGAGGACCCTACGAGCAGTACTTC. Protein: CASSYSGGPYEQYF. The whole variable domain, filled in from reference TRBV14 and TRBJ2-7, reads EAGVTQFPSHSVIEKGQTVTLRCDPISGHDNLYWYRRVMGKEIKFLLHFVKESKQDESGMPNNRFLAERTGGTYSTLKVQPAELEDSGVYFCASSYSGGPYEQYFGPGTRLTVT.

This clonotype was detected ten times or more. The CDR3 nucleotides read TGTGCCAGCAAGCTAGCGGGAGCACATGAGCAGTTCTTC. Its translation is CASKLAGAHEQFF. J is TRBJ2-1 and V is TRBV28; 10 bases are a match to TRBD2. Looked up from germline, CDR1 is MDHEN and CDR2 is SYDVKM. The CDR3 sequence is 13 residues long. Unmatched junction bases numbered 5, after V lost 7 bases and J lost 8 bases.

This rearrangement joins TRBV28 to TRBJ2-3, with 10 bases lining up with TRBD2. CDR1 is MDHEN and CDR2 is SYDVKM in the germline V gene. V gave up 8 bases and J gave up 0 bases; unmatched junction bases: 17. CDR3 length equals 19 residues. The CDR3 loop is CASSPPLSSGRRSTDTQYF. The CDR3 DNA reads as TGTGCCAGCTCACCACCGTTGTCTAGCGGGAGAAGGAGCACAGATACGCAGTATTTT.

This clonotype was counted at least ten times. The chain employs TRBV18 and TRBJ2-7, with D possibly matching TRBD1 (5 bases). The CDR3 sequence is 14 residues long. Germline lookup yields CDR1 KGHSH and CDR2 LQKENI. The V and J ends lost 2 bases and 1 base respectively, with 9 bases between them. Written as DNA, the CDR3 is TGTGCCAGCTCACCAAGGTCAGGGTCCTACGAGCAGTACTTC. Residues: CASSPRSGSYEQYF. The whole variable domain, remainder taken from reference TRBV18 and TRBJ2-7, is NAGVMQNPRHLVRRRGQEARLRCSPMKGHSHVYWYRQLPEEGLKFMVYLQKENIIDESGMPKERFSAEFPKEGPSILRIQQVVRGDSAAYFCASSPRSGSYEQYFGPGTRLTVT.

There are many counts of this clonotype. This chain connects TRBV28 to TRBJ2-5; D might be TRBD1 (6 bases). Trimming removed 6 bases at V and 1 base at J, with 27 bases between. The CDR3 length is 19 residues. CDR1 MDHEN and CDR2 SYDVKM come from the germline V gene. CDR3 sequence: CASSHRLGTPKEGQETQYF. CDR3 bases: TGTGCCAGCAGCCACCGGTTGGGGACACCAAAGGAAGGCCAAGAGACCCAGTACTTC.

This clonotype was observed many times. CDR3 protein: CASSSGTGTVGYTF. The CDR3 DNA is TGTGCCAGCAGTTCCGGGACAGGCACGGTGGGCTACACCTTC. The rearrangement joins TRBV12-3 or TRBV12-4 to TRBJ1-2; TRBD1 matches at 8 bases. Trimming at V came to 4 bases and at J to 8 bases, leaving 9 bases not matched to a gene. There are 14 residues in the CDR3.

Ten or more counts support this clonotype. CDR3 sequence: CAWSRTAEAFF. The CDR3, as DNA: TGTGCCTGGAGTCGAACAGCTGAAGCTTTCTTT. The chain joins TRBV30 to TRBJ1-1, with D unresolved. This CDR3 is 11 amino acids long. Between the trimmed V and J ends, which lost 2 bases and 6 bases, there was a span of 7 bases. CDR1 is GTSNPN, CDR2 SVGIG, per germline (reference sequence).

There are a few counts of this clonotype. The chain recombines TRBV13 with TRBJ2-3; 12 bases match TRBD2. Germline V gene data show CDR1 as PRHDT and CDR2 as FYEKMQ (reference sequence). V lost 5 bases, J lost 4 bases, and 7 bases stayed unmatched. The CDR3 covers 16 residues. CDR3 sequence: CASSHRTSGDPDTQYF. In nucleotides, the CDR3 is TGTGCCAGCAGCCACCGGACTAGCGGGGACCCAGATACGCAGTATTTT.

This clonotype was recorded a few times. The CDR3 DNA reads TGCGCCAGCAGCCAAGGAGCTGTGGGACTGAACACTGAAGCTTTCTTT. It yields the protein CASSQGAVGLNTEAFF. This rearrangement joins TRBV5-1 to TRBJ1-1, with D possibly matching TRBD1 (5 bases). V was pared by 4 bases and J by 0 bases, with 16 bases between. This CDR3 has 16 residues. Looked up from germline, CDR1 is SGHRS and CDR2 is YFSETQ.

The CDR3 is CASDAPGRDTQYF. The CDR3 coding sequence is TGTGCCAGCGATGCCCCTGGGCGAGATACGCAGTATTTT. The chain combines TRBV28 with TRBJ2-3; D is ambiguous. The V end was cut by 8 bases, the J end by 5 bases, with 14 bases between. Germline CDR1 MDHEN, CDR2 SYDVKM. The CDR3 length is 13 residues.

This clonotype was counted a few times. Since a much larger clone is just one base distant, this may be a read error. The genes are TRBV6-1 and TRBJ1-5; possible D gene TRBD1, 6 bases. This CDR3 spans 13 amino acids. Germline loops: CDR1 MNHNS, CDR2 SASEGT. V lost 6 bases and J 4 bases, leaving 10 bases between the germline ends. The chain's CDR3 is CASSGQTNQPQHF. CDR3 nucleotides: TGTGCCAGCAGCGGACAGACTAATCAGCCCCAGCATTTT.

This chain uses TRBV5-5 with TRBJ1-5, with D possibly being TRBD1 (5 bases). Germline CDR1 reads SGHKS; CDR2 reads YYEKEE (reference sequence). The CDR3 extends over 15 amino acids. V was trimmed by 4 bases and J by 1 base, leaving 12 bases between them. CDR3 coding DNA: TGTGCCAGCAGCCATCAGGGCGGGAGCAATCAGCCCCAGCATTTT. It translates to CASSHQGGSNQPQHF.

This clonotype was detected ten times or more. This rearrangement joins TRBV20-1 to TRBJ2-4; TRBD1 is a possible D gene (6 bases). Trimming left V 3 bases short and J 0 bases short, with 15 bases between. Germline CDR1 DFQATT, CDR2 SNEGSKA (reference sequence). This CDR3 comprises 16 residues. Written as DNA, the CDR3 is TGCAGTGCTAGGGCCGCAGGGGCCCCAGCCAAAAACATTCAGTACTTC. This codes for CSARAAGAPAKNIQYF.

In its sample, this clonotype was seen a few times. The V gene is TRBV18, the J gene TRBJ2-7; 7 bases match TRBD1. Unmatched junction bases numbered 4, after V lost 0 bases and J lost 5 bases. The germline CDR1 and CDR2 sequences are KGHSH and LQKENI. This CDR3 region has 14 residues. For the CDR3, the DNA is TGTGCCAGCTCACCACCGAACAGGGGAAACGAGCAGTACTTC. Amino acid sequence: CASSPPNRGNEQYF.

A remark on this clonotype: This may come from a read error, since a much larger clone is one base off. The V gene is TRBV12-3 or TRBV12-4, the J gene TRBJ2-3; 7 bases map to TRBD2. V was pared by 4 bases and J by 8 bases, with 12 bases of the junction left unmatched. This CDR3 spans 15 amino acids. CDR3 coding DNA: TGTGCCAGCAGTTCGACTGGCGGGAGAGGAGGTACGCAGTATTTT. Translation: CASSSTGGRGGTQYF.

The chain joins TRBV9 to TRBJ1-1; D remains ambiguous. The CDR3 is 15 residues long. CDR1 SGDLS and CDR2 YYNGEE come from the germline V gene. The germline V and J ends were trimmed by 0 bases and 4 bases, with 13 bases remaining between them. The CDR3 region is CASSVDVGLRTEAFF. The CDR3 nucleotides are TGTGCCAGCAGCGTAGATGTAGGGCTTCGCACTGAAGCTTTCTTT.

The chain links TRBV28 to TRBJ2-3, with no clear D. Trimming took off 3 bases at V and 0 bases at J, with 10 bases between the two ends. The germline V gene encodes CDR1 MDHEN and CDR2 SYDVKM. The CDR3 spans 15 residues. CDR3 loop: CASSFPRSSTDTQYF. The CDR3 nucleotides read TGTGCCAGCAGTTTCCCTCGGTCGAGCACAGATACGCAGTATTTT. Complete variable domain (other parts from reference TRBV28 and TRBJ2-3): DVKVTQSSRYLVKRTGEKVFLECVQDMDHENMFWYRQDPGLGLRLIYFSYDVKMKEKGDIPEGYSVSREKKERFSLILESASTNQTSMYLCASSFPRSSTDTQYFGPGTRLTVL.